This T cell receptor (beta chain) was captured in a study of sequential checkpoint blockade in melanoma. In the study overall: After both sequences, patients received maintenance nivolumab. Some 22 patients had tumor biopsies before treatment and at week 13.

Germline CDR1 reads SGHNT; CDR2 reads YENEEA. J lost 3 bases, V lost 5 bases, and 6 bases had no gene match. CDR3 length: 15 amino acids. This clone qualifies as medium-sized (0.01 to 0.1%). Its antigen remains unidentified. Profiling relied on immunoSEQ multiplex PCR, and the TCRdb table lists in-frame clones only, not all of them. This sample has approximately 1,800 clones, with about 17% found just once. Treatment described: randomized to nivolumab then ipilimumab (arm A) or the reverse (arm B). Whole-study findings and limits: Pretreatment TIL clonality tracked with response in the nivolumab-first arm.

The receptor comes from a human donor with melanoma. V and J are TRBV11-3 and TRBJ2-7; 11 positions agree with TRBD2. The sequenced sample was tumor tissue (inferred from file names), obtained from a patient given nivolumab and ipilimumab in sequence. The CDR3 here is CASSPTTSGVYEQYF. In DNA, the CDR3 is TGTGCCAGCAGCCCCACGACTAGCGGGGTCTACGAGCAGTACTTC.